This T cell receptor beta chain emerged from a study of graft-versus-host responses after intestinal transplantation. Study at large: For around 3 years after anti-thymocyte globulin induction, all recipients took tacrolimus and steroids. Study results and caveats: Graft-versus-host to host-versus-graft clonal ratios in allografts were high in patients with graft-donor T cell macrochimerism. The recipient marrow held GvH clones, and some of them showed up first in ileum or blood.

For this clone: Its antigen is unknown.

This CDR3 comprises 13 residues. The V end lost 9 bases, the J end lost 4 bases, and 15 bases lay between the germline ends. Germline V gene data show CDR1 as LNHDA and CDR2 as SQIVND (reference sequence). Measured with immunoSEQ multiplex PCR; TCRdb has only the in-frame clones, and not every one. Among approximately 9,700 clones listed, more than 90% were seen once. This clonotype was sampled from a human patient who received an intestinal transplant, so some T cells may come from the graft donor. The chain has TRBV19 and TRBJ2-5; no clear D gene. This specimen was bone marrow, taken around 75 weeks after intestinal transplantation. The CDR3 sequence: CASHRQFSETQYF. The CDR3 DNA follows: TGTGCCAGCCACCGACAATTTTCAGAGACCCAGTACTTC.